This TCR beta chain emerged from a study of monozygotic twins with inflammatory bowel disease. The CDR3 totals 14 residues. Germline values: CDR1 SGHDN, CDR2 FVKESK. Blood, approximately 2.5 ml, was drawn per donor. Across eight separate reactions for each sample, cDNA was made. TCRdb reworked the 5' RACE reads into one entry per CDR3 protein, no DNA. The table for this sample gives approximately 330,000 distinct CDR3 sequences. Concerning this clonotype itself: Antigen specificity is unknown.

Regarding the study as a whole: IBD patients shared fewer clonotypes with other individuals than healthy twins, especially patients with disease activity signs. Support was lacking for any single strong IBD-associated signal or clonotype.

This TCR was sampled from a human donor with ulcerative colitis or Crohn's disease, or a healthy co-twin of an affected twin (not recorded which). The chain uses TRBV14 and TRBJ1-4. Source material: blood. CDR3 amino acids: CASSQDLSKEKLFF.